The 20 T cell receptor beta chains below all came from one sample that was sequenced in a study of patients and donors after allogeneic stem cell transplantation. TCRdb processed the RT-PCR reads anew with MiXCR; each CDR3 protein has one entry. This sample has approximately 410,000 distinct CDR3 sequences; more than 15% occur once, and the top ten carry 6.5% to 7.5%. Sequencing was carried out using blood, either unsorted or a sorted T cell fraction (not recorded which). The receptors derive from a human donor who was either an allogeneic HSCT recipient or a stem cell or donor lymphocyte infusion donor (not recorded which). It is not recorded whose cells these are; they may come from a transplant donor.

The V and J genes are TRBV6-2 or TRBV6-3 and TRBJ2-3; TRBD1 matches 10 bases. V dropped 2 bases and J dropped 3; count of bases not matched to a gene: 11. Per germline, CDR1 MNHEY and CDR2 SVGEGT. The CDR3 covers 18 residues. CDR3 loop: CASSYQRGTGENTDTQYF. The CDR3 DNA sequence: TGTGCCAGCAGTTACCAGAGGGGGACAGGGGAGAATACAGATACGCAGTATTTT.

This clonotype has at least ten counts. The genes are TRBV12-5 and TRBJ1-1; D call uncertain. CDR1 LGHNT and CDR2 FRNRAP come from the germline V gene. The CDR3 covers 13 residues. V was pared by 1 base and J by 2 bases, with 5 bases between. The DNA for the CDR3 is TGTGCTAGTGGTTTGGGGTTTAACACTGAAGCTTTCTTT. Protein product: CASGLGFNTEAFF.

The rearrangement uses TRBV5-6 and TRBJ2-2; TRBD1 matches at 10 bases. The V segment lost 4 bases and the J segment 0 bases; nucleotides outside the gene matches: 3. In germline, CDR1 is SGHDT, CDR2 YYEEEE. The length of the CDR3 is 16 residues. The CDR3 sequence is CASSPGTGANTGELFF. Here the CDR3 DNA reads TGTGCCAGCAGCCCAGGGACAGGGGCGAACACCGGGGAGCTGTTTTTT.

This clonotype was seen only a few times. The genes are TRBV14 and TRBJ2-5; TRBD2 agrees at 10 bases. Unmatched junction bases numbered 7, after V lost 2 bases and J lost 4 bases. The CDR3 is 16 residues long. In germline, CDR1 is SGHDN, CDR2 FVKESK. The CDR3 DNA reads TGTGCCAGCAGCCAACTAGCGGGAGCATTTAGAGAGACCCAGTACTTC. Protein sequence: CASSQLAGAFRETQYF.

This clonotype was observed a handful of times. The V and J genes are TRBV7-2 and TRBJ1-2; perhaps TRBD1 as D (6 bases). Germline V lookup: CDR1 SGHTA, CDR2 FQGNSA. This CDR3 has 14 residues. V shed 5 bases and J shed 5 bases, with 15 bases lying between them. The CDR3 is CASSPRTASYGYTF. The CDR3 coding sequence is TGTGCCAGCAGCCCTCGGACAGCCAGTTATGGCTACACCTTC.

The V call is TRBV7-8, the J call TRBJ2-4; no clear D. The germline gives CDR1 SGHVS, CDR2 FQNEAQ. The CDR3 runs 15 residues. Trimming took 1 base from V and 0 from J, leaving 7 bases between them. The CDR3 here is CASSLGPRAKNIQYF. The CDR3, as DNA: TGTGCCAGCAGCTTAGGACCGCGAGCCAAAAACATTCAGTACTTC.

This clonotype appeared a few times. This chain joins TRBV18 and TRBJ1-3; D gene ambiguous. Germline V lookup: CDR1 KGHSH, CDR2 LQKENI. CDR3 length: 16 amino acids. The germline V and J ends were trimmed by 0 bases and 0 bases, with 9 bases remaining between them. The CDR3 DNA reads TGTGCCAGCTCACCACCTAAAGGCTACTCTGGAAACACCATATATTTT. This translates into CASSPPKGYSGNTIYF.

The V call is TRBV11-2, the J call TRBJ2-5; no clear D. Per the germline V gene, CDR1 is SGHAT and CDR2 is FQNNGV. The CDR3 extends over 18 amino acids. Trimming cost V 4 bases and J 5 bases, with 26 bases left between them. The CDR3 reads CASSYIPVVGFDKETQYF. CDR3 nucleotides: TGTGCCAGCAGCTACATTCCCGTGGTGGGGTTCGATAAGGAGACCCAGTACTTC.

The chain uses TRBV19 and TRBJ2-7, with 9 bases identical to TRBD2. Looked up from germline, CDR1 is LNHDA and CDR2 is SQIVND (reference sequence). Losses at the gene ends were 6 bases for V and 3 bases for J; bases not matched to a gene: 6. This CDR3 region has 14 residues. CDR3 sequence (DNA): TGTGCCAGTAGCCCCCAGCGGGGGGTCTACGAGCAGTACTTC. It translates to CASSPQRGVYEQYF.

The chain combines TRBV27 with TRBJ1-2, with D perhaps matching TRBD1 (5 bases). Per the germline V gene, CDR1 is MNHEY and CDR2 is SMNVEV (reference sequence). This CDR3 contains 13 residues. V shed 4 bases and J shed 6 bases, with 12 bases lying between them. The CDR3 DNA follows: TGTGCCAGCAGTTCGACACGGGGCCATGGCTACACCTTC. It codes for CASSSTRGHGYTF.

In its sample, this clonotype was seen a few times. This chain links TRBV4-1 with TRBJ2-7; TRBD1 agrees at 10 bases. Germline assignment: CDR1 MGHRA and CDR2 YSYEKL. Trimming cost V 3 bases and J 2 bases; bases outside gene matches: 4. The length of the CDR3 is 15 residues. The chain's CDR3 is CASSHAGTGAYEQYF. CDR3 nucleotides: TGCGCCAGCAGCCATGCCGGGACAGGGGCCTACGAGCAGTACTTC.

This clonotype was seen many times. CDR3 residues: CASSPERGYTGELFF. The CDR3 region has the DNA TGTGCCAGCAGCCCTGAACGGGGTTACACCGGGGAGCTGTTTTTT. The genes are TRBV4-2 and TRBJ2-2, with D maybe TRBD2 (5 bases). Trimming took off 4 bases at V and 3 bases at J, with 12 bases between the two ends. From germline, CDR1 is LGHNA and CDR2 YNFKEQ. The CDR3 is 15 residues long.

This chain joins TRBV10-3 and TRBJ2-7; 7 nucleotides align to TRBD1. Germline lookup yields CDR1 ENHRY and CDR2 SYGVKD. CDR3 length: 12 amino acids. Trimming at V came to 10 bases and at J to 3 bases, leaving 6 bases not matched to a gene. The CDR3 DNA follows: TGTGCCACGACGACAGGGAACTACGAGCAGTACTTC. It yields the protein CATTTGNYEQYF.

The V gene is TRBV3-1, the J gene TRBJ2-7, with D maybe TRBD2 (5 bases). Germline values: CDR1 LGHDT, CDR2 YNNKEL (reference sequence). The CDR3 contains 15 residues. The V and J ends lost 5 bases and 1 base respectively, with 15 bases between them. CDR3 sequence reads: CASSSGPGSSYEQYF. The CDR3 nucleotides are TGTGCCAGCAGCTCCGGACCGGGGTCTTCCTACGAGCAGTACTTC.

This clonotype was seen more than once but under ten times. The chain couples TRBV7-9 to TRBJ1-6, with a tentative D call TRBD1 (5 bases). The CDR3 length is 13 residues. Germline CDR1 reads SEHNR; CDR2 reads FQNEAQ (reference sequence). The CDR3 protein is CATTRGNNSPLHF. Here the CDR3 DNA reads TGTGCGACCACTAGGGGCAATAATTCACCCCTCCACTTT.

This clonotype has a handful of counts. V gene TRBV11-2 combines with J gene TRBJ2-5; the D gene is possibly TRBD1 (6 bases). This CDR3 contains 13 residues. CDR1 and CDR2 (germline): SGHAT, FQNNGV. Trimming left V 5 bases short and J 0 bases short, with 7 bases between. The CDR3 reads CASSQGYQETQYF. CDR3 nucleotide sequence: TGTGCCAGCAGCCAGGGGTACCAAGAGACCCAGTACTTC.

This chain uses TRBV7-9 with TRBJ2-3; D is possibly TRBD1 or TRBD2 (5 bases each). Trimming cost V 5 bases and J 6 bases, with 15 bases left between them. The length of the CDR3 is 14 residues. Germline lookup yields CDR1 SEHNR and CDR2 FQNEAQ (reference sequence). In DNA, the CDR3 is TGTGCCAGCAGCCCGGGACGGCTTCCGGATACGCAGTATTTT. Its translation: CASSPGRLPDTQYF.

This chain connects TRBV19 to TRBJ1-5; no reliable D call. V was shortened by 1 base and J by 0 bases, with 4 bases between the two germline ends. In germline, CDR1 is LNHDA, CDR2 SQIVND (reference sequence). This CDR3 spans 14 amino acids. CDR3 amino acids: CASSIGRSNQPQHF. The DNA of the CDR3 is TGTGCCAGTAGTATAGGTCGTAGCAATCAGCCCCAGCATTTT.

This clonotype was picked up a small number of times. This rearrangement joins TRBV3-1 to TRBJ1-4, with TRBD1 identical over 8 bases. The germline CDR1 and CDR2 sequences are LGHDT and YNNKEL (reference sequence). The CDR3 runs to 15 residues. Trimming cost V 5 bases and J 7 bases; bases outside gene matches: 9. CDR3 in amino acids: CASSFQGARSEKLFF. The CDR3, as DNA: TGTGCCAGCAGCTTCCAGGGGGCGAGGAGTGAAAAACTGTTTTTT.

This clonotype appeared many times. The chain employs TRBV2 and TRBJ2-7; D not resolved. Trimming shortened V by 1 base and J by 3 bases, and 1 base separated the two germline ends. Germline CDR1 and CDR2: SNHLY and FYNNEI. This CDR3 region has 11 residues. The CDR3 region is CASSEVYEQYF. The DNA for the CDR3 is TGTGCCAGCAGTGAAGTCTACGAGCAGTACTTC.